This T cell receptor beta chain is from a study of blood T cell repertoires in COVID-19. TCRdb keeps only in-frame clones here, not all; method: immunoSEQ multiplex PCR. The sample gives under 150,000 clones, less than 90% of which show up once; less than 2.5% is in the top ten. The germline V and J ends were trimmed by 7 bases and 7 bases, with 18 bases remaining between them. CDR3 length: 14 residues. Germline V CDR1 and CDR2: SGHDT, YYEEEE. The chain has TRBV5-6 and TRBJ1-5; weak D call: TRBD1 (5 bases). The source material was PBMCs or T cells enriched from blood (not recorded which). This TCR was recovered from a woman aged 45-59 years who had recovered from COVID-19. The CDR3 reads CASPGVYHYQPQHF. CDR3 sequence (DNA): TGTGCCAGCCCGGGGGTTTATCATTACCAGCCCCAGCATTTT.